Listed here are 19 T cell receptor beta chains from one sample, sequenced in a study of T cells in Graves' hyperthyroidism and ophthalmopathy. Amplified TCR beta CDR3 regions came from RNA transcripts. During a first-round RT-PCR of the TCR CDR3, the HTBI primer set was used. TCRdb ran MiXCR on the multiplex PCR reads and lists one entry per CDR3 protein. The repertoire holds hundreds of thousands of distinct CDR3 sequences, with less than 15% as singletons. The sequencing input was blood. The receptor source for this set is a young woman with Graves' hyperthyroidism.

This clonotype was counted between two and nine times. The chain uses TRBV9 and TRBJ1-5; weak D call: TRBD1 (5 bases). V lost 3 bases, J lost 2 bases, and 12 bases lay in between. Germline values: CDR1 SGDLS, CDR2 YYNGEE. The CDR3 runs to 15 residues. DNA of the CDR3: TGTGCCAGCAGCGCCGAGGGGACCCGCAATCAGCCCCAGCATTTT. Protein product: CASSAEGTRNQPQHF.

J is TRBJ2-5 and V is TRBV5-8; tentative D call: TRBD2 (7 bases). The germline CDR1 and CDR2 sequences are SGHTS and YDEGEE. The CDR3 has 13 amino acids. With 4 bases removed from V and 5 bases from J, the gap between germline ends came to 12 bases. The CDR3 is CASSAGAPETQYF. The CDR3 bases are TGTGCCAGCAGCGCGGGGGCCCCCGAGACCCAGTACTTC.

This clonotype has ten or more counts. V usage is TRBV3-1 and J usage is TRBJ1-1; no clear D gene. The CDR3 is 13 amino acids. Germline loops: CDR1 LGHDT, CDR2 YNNKEL (reference sequence). Trimming took off 5 bases at V and 1 base at J, with 8 bases between the two ends. DNA of the CDR3: TGTGCCAGCAGCTCGGTCCCGAACACTGAAGCTTTCTTT. Translated: CASSSVPNTEAFF.

This clonotype was found many times. This sequence joins TRBV13 and TRBJ2-2; no definite D call. Trimming took 0 bases from V and 3 from J, leaving 8 bases between them. Germline V lookup: CDR1 PRHDT, CDR2 FYEKMQ (reference sequence). This CDR3 has 15 residues. CDR3 sequence: CASSLGGDDTGELFF. The CDR3 DNA follows: TGTGCCAGCAGCTTAGGCGGAGACGACACCGGGGAGCTGTTTTTT.

V and J are TRBV11-2 and TRBJ1-1; D ambiguous. The CDR3 spans 15 residues. Germline CDR1 reads SGHAT; CDR2 reads FQNNGV. Deletions cut 1 base from V and 1 base from J, with 10 bases between. CDR3 nucleotides: TGTGCCAGCAGCTTAGGGACTTTTGGGAACACTGAAGCTTTCTTT. This encodes CASSLGTFGNTEAFF.

This clonotype was counted ten times or more. The V and J genes are TRBV6-5 and TRBJ2-5; 9 bases align to TRBD2. The trim removed 3 bases at V and 5 bases at J, leaving 10 bases unmatched. From germline, CDR1 is MNHEY and CDR2 SVGAGI. The CDR3 sequence is 16 residues long. The CDR3 loop reads CASSYQAGGRVETQYF. The CDR3 DNA sequence: TGTGCCAGCAGTTATCAGGCGGGAGGGCGTGTGGAGACCCAGTACTTC.

This chain links TRBV27 with TRBJ2-3; no clear D. This CDR3 spans 14 amino acids. Germline assignment: CDR1 MNHEY and CDR2 SMNVEV (reference sequence). Trimming took off 2 bases at V and 1 base at J, with 7 bases between the two ends. The CDR3: CASSLRRGTDTQYF. In nucleotides, the CDR3 is TGTGCCAGCAGTTTACGTAGAGGCACAGATACGCAGTATTTT.

This clonotype was counted at least ten times. V usage is TRBV28 and J usage is TRBJ1-2; the D is unclear. This CDR3 comprises 13 residues. Trimming removed 3 bases at V and 6 bases at J, with 11 bases between. CDR1 is MDHEN and CDR2 is SYDVKM in the germline V gene. The CDR3 DNA follows: TGTGCCAGCAGTTTTTGGGTTAGCGATGGCTACACCTTC. Translation gives CASSFWVSDGYTF.

This chain connects TRBV20-1 to TRBJ2-7, with TRBD1 identical over 8 bases. The CDR3 has 14 residues. Germline-derived CDR1 and CDR2 are DFQATT and SNEGSKA (reference sequence). V gave up 4 bases and J gave up 3 bases; unmatched junction bases: 8. The CDR3 DNA follows: TGCAGTGCTACTGACAGGGGTGGGTACTACGAGCAGTACTTC. Amino acid sequence: CSATDRGGYYEQYF.

This clonotype was detected a few times. This sequence joins TRBV6-1 and TRBJ2-6, with unresolved D. This CDR3 has 17 residues. The V gene lost 5 bases and the J gene lost 0 bases, with 14 bases spanning the gap. Germline V gene lookup returns CDR1 MNHNS and CDR2 SASEGT. The CDR3 spells CASSFGRLHSGANVLTF. Here the CDR3 DNA reads TGTGCCAGCAGTTTCGGACGGTTGCACTCTGGGGCCAACGTCCTGACTTTC.

The chain employs TRBV25-1 and TRBJ2-5; the match to TRBD2 covers 12 bases. The CDR3 is 18 amino acids. The germline V gene encodes CDR1 MGHDK and CDR2 SYGVNS. With 3 bases clipped from V and 5 bases from J, the junction kept 13 bases outside the gene matches. DNA for the CDR3: TGTGCCAGCAGTGACGAGGTGGCTAGCGGGAGGGCCACGGAGACCCAGTACTTC. Residues: CASSDEVASGRATETQYF. Supplemented by reference TRBV25-1 and TRBJ2-5, the full variable domain reads EADIYQTPRYLVIGTGKKITLECSQTMGHDKMYWYQQDPGMELHLIHYSYGVNSTEKGDLSSESTVSRIRTEHFPLTLESARPSHTSQYLCASSDEVASGRATETQYFGPGTRLLVL.

This clonotype was counted ten times or more. The chain has TRBV11-2 and TRBJ2-4, with 10 bases identical to TRBD1. The CDR3 length is 17 residues. The V and J ends lost 5 bases and 7 bases, in that order; junction bases with no gene match: 14. CDR1 and CDR2 (germline): SGHAT, FQNNGV. The CDR3: CASSRTGGTHIKNIQYF. In DNA, the CDR3 is TGTGCCAGCAGCCGGACAGGGGGGACCCATATCAAGAACATTCAGTACTTC.

This chain connects TRBV20-1 to TRBJ2-2; D possibly corresponds to TRBD2 (6 bases). The germline V gene has CDR1 DFQATT and CDR2 SNEGSKA (reference sequence). The CDR3 totals 18 residues. Trimming pared 5 bases from V and 4 bases from J, leaving 26 bases between. The CDR3 coding sequence is TGCAGTGCTCAGAGTAGACTAGGCGCAACTTTCGGCACCGGGGAGCTGTTTTTT. As protein: CSAQSRLGATFGTGELFF.

This clonotype was detected many times. The J gene is TRBJ2-5, the V gene TRBV7-2, with 13 bases fitting TRBD2. Germline loops: CDR1 SGHTA, CDR2 FQGNSA. The V and J ends lost 1 base and 5 bases, in that order; junction bases with no gene match: 16. This CDR3 spans 20 amino acids. The CDR3, as DNA: TGTGCCAGCAGCTTAGTCCCCTATACTAGCGGGAGGGCCCCTGGGGAGACCCAGTACTTC. Protein product: CASSLVPYTSGRAPGETQYF.

Only a few counts were recorded for this clonotype. V is TRBV6-2 or TRBV6-3 and J is TRBJ2-7; D remains unclear. The CDR3 spans 16 residues. Germline loops: CDR1 MNHEY, CDR2 SVGEGT. V was shortened by 0 bases and J by 0 bases, with 12 bases between the two germline ends. The DNA of the CDR3 is TGTGCCAGCAGTTACTCGCCGCAGGATCTCTCCTACGAGCAGTACTTC. Translating gives CASSYSPQDLSYEQYF.

Ten or more counts support this clonotype. The V call is TRBV11-2, the J call TRBJ2-1; D gene unclear. The V end was cut by 5 bases, the J end by 8 bases, with 16 bases between. Germline V gene data show CDR1 as SGHAT and CDR2 as FQNNGV. The CDR3 extends over 14 amino acids. The CDR3: CASSAIKFSDEQFF. CDR3 coding DNA: TGTGCCAGCAGCGCGATTAAATTTTCCGATGAGCAGTTCTTC.

The sample holds a few counts of this clonotype. This chain connects TRBV10-3 to TRBJ2-4, with D tentatively TRBD2 (5 bases). The CDR3 sequence is 15 residues long. The V gene's germline CDR1 is ENHRY and CDR2 SYGVKD. V lost 2 bases and J lost 0, with 8 bases in between. CDR3 nucleotides: TGTGCCATCAGTGAGGGGGAGACAGCCAAAAACATTCAGTACTTC. It yields the protein CAISEGETAKNIQYF.

J is TRBJ1-6 and V is TRBV6-1; unclear D gene. Between the trimmed V and J ends, which lost 2 bases and 8 bases, there was a span of 10 bases. The CDR3 runs 14 residues. Germline V gives CDR1 MNHNS, CDR2 SASEGT. Written as DNA, the CDR3 is TGTGCCAGCAGTGAACAATTGTCCTATTCACCCCTCCACTTT. Amino acid sequence: CASSEQLSYSPLHF.

This clonotype has more than one count but fewer than ten. This chain connects TRBV11-2 to TRBJ2-3; TRBD1 agrees at 7 bases. The length of the CDR3 is 15 residues. CDR1 and CDR2 (germline): SGHAT, FQNNGV. The J segment lost 3 bases and the V segment lost 1 base, leaving 4 bases of the junction unmatched. The chain's CDR3 is CASSLVSGQTDTQYF. The CDR3 DNA sequence: TGTGCCAGCAGCTTAGTATCGGGACAGACAGATACGCAGTATTTT.